This entry describes one TCR beta chain. Its antigen is unidentified. J gave up 4 bases and V 4 bases, and 12 bases lay outside the gene matches. The CDR3 extends over 16 amino acids. Germline lookup yields CDR1 SEHNR and CDR2 FQNEAQ (reference sequence). This specimen belongs to a study of cytomegalovirus exposure and HLA in healthy donors. Study as a whole: A later analysis reported the approximately 120 validation repertoires used the same platform as the approximately 660 first-cohort repertoires.

Libraries were prepared by immunoSEQ multiplex PCR; TCRdb keeps only in-frame clonotypes and omits some of them. Of about 240,000 clones listed, 87% are singletons. Notes on the study in general: The classifier reportedly diagnosed cytomegalovirus status with high sensitivity and specificity.

The TCR originated in a man aged 18 to 29 in good health and CMV-seronegative. The genes are TRBV7-9 and TRBJ1-2; 7 nucleotides match TRBD1. What was sequenced was PBMCs. CDR3 DNA: TGTGCCAGCAGCTCCTCGAAGGGGGCTTACCTCTATGGCTACACCTTC. Translating it yields CASSSSKGAYLYGYTF.